This entry describes one T cell receptor (beta chain). These data come from a study of T cells in Graves' hyperthyroidism and ophthalmopathy. Uncontrolled infections, other autoimmune diseases, pregnancy or lactation led to exclusion of patients. Thyroid ultrasound, orbital computed tomography, clinical symptoms, and serum thyroxine and TRAb underpinned diagnoses. PBMCs were obtained from 9.5 to 10 ml fresh peripheral blood. TCR beta CDR3 sequences were amplified from RNA transcripts. In the first-round RT-PCR of the TCR CDR3, the HTBI primer set was used. TCRdb analysed the multiplex PCR reads with MiXCR anew, one entry per CDR3 protein. The table shows approximately 590,000 distinct CDR3 sequences, with about 15% occurring only once. V lost 7 bases to trimming and J lost 3 bases; unmatched junction nucleotides: 10. Germline V gene lookup returns CDR1 LNHDA and CDR2 SQIVND (reference sequence). This CDR3 is built from 15 residues.

This chain links TRBV19 with TRBJ2-3; 7 nucleotides match TRBD2. The clonotype originates from a woman between 25 and 40 years old with Graves' hyperthyroidism. Sequenced material: blood. The CDR3: CASKAFGTITDTQYF. The CDR3 DNA is TGTGCCAGTAAAGCTTTCGGGACTATTACAGATACGCAGTATTTT.